The subject of this entry is one T cell receptor beta chain. This clone came up once. The specificity of this receptor is unknown. No clone much larger than this one lies a single base away; base qualities are absent. Enrolling through a virtual design, the prospective study's participants ranged in age from roughly 18 to 95 years and lived across around 25 United States geographic areas. In the prospective study, participants were assigned to cohorts based on the clinical history participants reported in a screening survey and a study questionnaire. For ImmuneRACE Cohort 3, a participant was defined as recovered based on two consecutive negative NP/OP PCR tests, clearance by a healthcare professional, or resolution of symptoms. Mobile phlebotomists in the prospective study collected whole blood, serum and a nasopharyngeal or oropharyngeal swab from every participant. Over a 2-month period, participants in the prospective study had the option of providing additional blood draws and questionnaires. Before DNA extraction, blood samples from the prospective study were shipped at room temperature or frozen.

These data come from a study of blood T cell repertoires in COVID-19 (dated by TCRdb to 2020 to 2021). Turning to the overall study: The collaborator samples originated in the United States, Italy and Spain and spanned the acute and convalescent phases of COVID-19. The prospective study material was composed of cDNA or gDNA derived from T cells, B-cell-depleted T cells, or PBMCs. Deeply sampled blood TCRbeta repertoires from subjects exposed to, actively infected with, or recovered from COVID-19 were included in the dataset. The repertoires were released in a freely available public database meant as a resource for research on the immune response to SARS-CoV-2. The samples were drawn from the first 160 participants of the ongoing ImmuneRACE study and from over a thousand subjects provided by 6 global collaborators. Sample metadata almost always included a de-identified subject ID, COVID-19 status, age in years and sex. Where HLA class I and class II types were available, the types were taken from metadata supplied by the sample provider, not from assay-based typing.

The full study reports these points: The quantity of clinical and demographic metadata differed by source and by participant and was supplied without curation.

TCRbeta CDR3 regions were amplified from genomic DNA by means of the immunoSEQ Assay, a bias-controlled multiplex PCR. The authors' pipeline ran thus. Within the assay, amplification of reference gene primers was used to estimate how many nucleated cells each sample contained. To quantify the absolute abundance of each unique TCRbeta CDR3 rearrangement, sequence reads were collapsed and filtered. For each sample, productive Simpson clonality was calculated as the square root of Simpson's diversity index across productive rearrangements. Imported from immuneACCESS, the table was reduced by TCRdb to in-frame sequences with V and J called. These copies leave out some clones; in studies compared against another copy, an unresolved V gene accounts for under half, and the cause of the remainder is not known. The V and J calls and clone size are taken from that table; D and trimming were inferred from the DNA. The sample table shows under 350,000 clones, and roughly 90% are seen once. Roughly 2.6% of the sample is taken by the ten largest.

Relative to germline, V is missing 1 base and J is missing 7 bases, with 5 bases of the junction outside any gene match. The germline V gene (reference sequence) supplies CDR1 LNHNV and CDR2 YYDKDF. From the cysteine through the phenylalanine, the CDR3 covers 15 amino acids. The read is trimmed to its CDR3 DNA, 45 bases read in frame from base 1. Recombination joined TRBV15 with TRBJ1-5; the central 9 bases match TRBD1. This TCR derives from a man in his 60s who had recovered from COVID-19. Source material: PBMCs or T cells enriched from blood (not recorded which). The CDR3 amino acid sequence is: CATSRAGQGVQPQHF. The DNA sequence is given as TGTGCCACCAGCAGAGCGGGACAGGGAGTCCAGCCCCAGCATTTT.